The TCR beta chain described here comes from a study of cytomegalovirus exposure and HLA in healthy donors. CDR1 and CDR2 (germline): MNHEY, SVGAGI. The CDR3 loop spans 16 amino acids. In this sample, this clone turned up a few times. With 60 Vbeta and 13 Jbeta primers, the PCR was carried out. Method: immunoSEQ multiplex PCR; TCRdb's copy keeps in-frame clones and lacks some. In the table there are roughly 140,000 clones, roughly 10% of which are singletons. The TCR sequence derives from a male donor in good health and CMV-seronegative. What was sequenced was PBMCs. V usage is TRBV6-5 and J usage is TRBJ2-5, with 11 nucleotides matching TRBD2. The J call is uncertain, as TRBJ2-7 better fits the DNA end. DNA for the CDR3: TGTGCCAGCAGTTACTCGGCTAGCGGGAGGCCCTACGAGCAGTACTTC. This sequence encodes CASSYSASGRPYEQYF.